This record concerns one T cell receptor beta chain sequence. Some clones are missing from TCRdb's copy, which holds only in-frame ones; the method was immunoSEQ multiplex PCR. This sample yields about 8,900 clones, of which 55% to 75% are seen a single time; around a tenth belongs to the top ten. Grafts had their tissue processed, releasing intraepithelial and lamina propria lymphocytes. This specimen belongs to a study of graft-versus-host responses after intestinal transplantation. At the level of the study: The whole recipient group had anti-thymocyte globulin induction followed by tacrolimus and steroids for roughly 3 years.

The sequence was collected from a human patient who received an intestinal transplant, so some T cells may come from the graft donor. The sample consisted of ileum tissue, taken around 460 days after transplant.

The CDR3 DNA follows: TGTGCCAGCAGTTTAGGTCGCGGGGGGGCGTACGAGCAGTACTTC. Translation: CASSLGRGGAYEQYF. The J gene is TRBJ2-7, the V gene TRBV27; 9 nucleotides align to TRBD2. CDR3 length: 15 amino acids. V trimming: 2 bases; J trimming: 4 bases; junction bases outside the gene matches: 6. Germline CDR1 and CDR2: MNHEY and SMNVEV (reference sequence).